A single sample gave rise to the 23 T cell receptor beta chains below, sequenced in a study of shared clonotypes between healthy human individuals. The assay was immunoSEQ multiplex PCR, and TCRdb's table has in-frame clones only and misses some. Here the sample spans about 580,000 clones, roughly 98% being singletons. CD45RO-negative cells were positively selected for CCR7, leaving out terminally differentiated effector memory CD45RA+ cells. The sequenced sample consisted of naive CD8+ T cells sorted from blood. These receptors were collected from a man in his thirties or forties in good health.

The J gene is TRBJ2-7, the V gene TRBV7-9; D is unclear. This CDR3 is built from 12 residues. V dropped 3 bases and J dropped 4 bases, with 7 bases sitting between them. Per the germline V gene, CDR1 is SEHNR and CDR2 is FQNEAQ (reference sequence). The DNA of the CDR3 is TGTGCCAGCAGCTTCAAGGCTTACGAGCAGTACTTC. Translating it yields CASSFKAYEQYF.

This clone was seen once. The rearrangement joins TRBV6-6 to TRBJ2-3; D uncertain. The CDR3 extends over 11 amino acids. Germline V lookup: CDR1 MNHNY, CDR2 SVGAGI (reference sequence). V lost 7 bases, J lost 4 bases, and 6 bases lay in between. The CDR3 region is CASILADTQYF. CDR3 coding DNA: TGTGCCAGCATACTCGCAGATACGCAGTATTTT.

The chain combines TRBV5-1 with TRBJ2-2; tentative D call: TRBD2 (5 bases). V dropped 3 bases and J dropped 7 bases, with 16 bases sitting between them. In germline, CDR1 is SGHRS, CDR2 YFSETQ. The CDR3 sequence is 15 residues long. CDR3 amino acids: CASSYYEGLFGELFF. Here the CDR3 DNA reads TGCGCCAGCAGCTACTACGAGGGCCTCTTCGGGGAGCTGTTTTTT.

This chain joins TRBV5-1 and TRBJ1-1, with 8 bases aligning to TRBD1. The V gene's germline CDR1 is SGHRS and CDR2 YFSETQ. This CDR3 has 14 residues. Trimming at V came to 1 base and at J to 4 bases, leaving 3 bases not matched to a gene. The CDR3 region has the DNA TGCGCCAGCAGCTTGTGGACAGGGAGCACTGAAGCTTTCTTT. Protein: CASSLWTGSTEAFF.

This CDR3 reads CASSSRISYEQYF. CDR3 sequence (DNA): TGTGCCAGCAGCTCTAGGATCTCCTACGAGCAGTACTTC. The rearrangement uses TRBV7-9 and TRBJ2-7; D is undetermined. The germline gives CDR1 SEHNR, CDR2 FQNEAQ (reference sequence). This CDR3 is 13 amino acids long. The V end was cut by 4 bases, the J end by 0 bases, with 7 bases between.

This clone was detected only once. The V gene is TRBV15, the J gene TRBJ2-7, with D perhaps matching TRBD2 (6 bases). This CDR3 contains 15 residues. With 5 bases removed from V and 4 bases from J, the gap between germline ends came to 18 bases. CDR1 and CDR2 from the germline V gene are LNHNV and YYDKDF (reference sequence). The chain's CDR3 is CATSSEPGLNYEQYF. CDR3 DNA: TGTGCCACCAGCTCCGAACCGGGACTTAATTACGAGCAGTACTTC. The whole variable domain, filled in from reference TRBV15 and TRBJ2-7, reads DAMVIQNPRYQVTQFGKPVTLSCSQTLNHNVMYWYQQKSSQAPKLLFHYYDKDFNNEADTPDNFQSRRPNTSFCFLDIRSPGLGDTAMYLCATSSEPGLNYEQYFGPGTRLTVT.

The gene calls are TRBV4-1 and TRBJ1-1, with TRBD1 as a possible D gene (6 bases). With 1 base removed from V and 1 base from J, the gap between germline ends came to 13 bases. This CDR3 region has 16 residues. CDR1 and CDR2 (germline): MGHRA, YSYEKL. In DNA, the CDR3 is TGCGCCAGCAGCCAAGGGAGGGGGGGGTCGAACACTGAAGCTTTCTTT. As protein: CASSQGRGGSNTEAFF.

This sequence joins TRBV30 and TRBJ1-5; possible D gene TRBD1, 6 bases. Germline lookup yields CDR1 GTSNPN and CDR2 SVGIG (reference sequence). The CDR3 spans 15 residues. Trimming shortened V by 2 bases and J by 6 bases, and 17 bases separated the two germline ends. The CDR3 bases are TGTGCCTGGAGTCCACCGGACAGCCGGACTCAGCCCCAGCATTTT. The encoded protein is CAWSPPDSRTQPQHF.

This chain joins TRBV11-3 and TRBJ2-1, with D perhaps TRBD2 (6 bases). The V end lost 5 bases, the J end lost 2 bases, and 10 bases lay between the germline ends. CDR3 size: 14 residues. Germline lookup yields CDR1 SGHNT and CDR2 YENEEA. The CDR3 protein is CASSVGLAYNEQFF. CDR3 nucleotides: TGTGCCAGCAGCGTGGGACTGGCCTACAATGAGCAGTTCTTC.

The chain links TRBV15 to TRBJ2-7, with D possibly matching TRBD2 (5 bases). Between the trimmed V and J ends, which lost 1 base and 2 bases, there was a span of 9 bases. CDR1 and CDR2 (germline): LNHNV, YYDKDF (reference sequence). CDR3 length equals 14 residues. The DNA for the CDR3 is TGTGCCACCAGCAGAGGAGACTACCCCTACGAGCAGTACTTC. Protein sequence: CATSRGDYPYEQYF.

The genes are TRBV7-9 and TRBJ1-1, with D unclear. The CDR3 runs to 13 residues. Germline CDR1 SEHNR, CDR2 FQNEAQ (reference sequence). V lost 5 bases, J lost 5 bases, and 12 bases lay in between. CDR3 in DNA: TGTGCCAGCAGCGACCCCTGGCAAACTGAAGCTTTCTTT. The encoded protein is CASSDPWQTEAFF.

V usage is TRBV6-5 and J usage is TRBJ2-7; 14 bases line up with TRBD2. The V and J ends lost 5 bases and 2 bases, in that order; junction bases with no gene match: 2. Germline CDR1 is MNHEY and CDR2 is SVGAGI. The CDR3 extends over 15 amino acids. The CDR3 nucleotides read TGTGCCAGCAGTCAGGGACTAGCGGGAGCCTACGAGCAGTACTTC. Its protein product is CASSQGLAGAYEQYF.

The chain combines TRBV4-1 with TRBJ2-1, with 8 bases aligning to TRBD2. The length of the CDR3 is 17 residues. CDR1 and CDR2 from the germline V gene are MGHRA and YSYEKL. The V gene end was trimmed by 1 base and the J gene end by 10 bases; junction bases not matched to a gene: 15. CDR3 loop: CASSQVRASGRTGEQFF. The CDR3 DNA follows: TGCGCCAGCAGCCAAGTCCGGGCTAGCGGGCGTACCGGGGAGCAGTTCTTC.

The V call is TRBV11-1, the J call TRBJ2-7, with a weak D call TRBD1 (6 bases). The CDR3 consists of 16 residues. Germline V CDR1 and CDR2: SGHAT, FQDESV (reference sequence). V was trimmed by 1 base and J by 6 bases, leaving 19 bases between them. CDR3 sequence reads: CASSLGQGNPTSEQYF. CDR3 coding DNA: TGTGCCAGCAGCTTAGGGCAGGGGAATCCCACGAGCGAGCAGTACTTC.

The rearrangement uses TRBV6-5 and TRBJ2-1; 13 nucleotides match TRBD2. CDR1 and CDR2 (germline): MNHEY, SVGAGI. V dropped 2 bases and J dropped 7; count of bases not matched to a gene: 5. This CDR3 region has 16 residues. The CDR3, as DNA: TGTGCCAGCAGTTACGGGTGGACTAGCGGGAGAAATGAGCAGTTCTTC. Protein sequence: CASSYGWTSGRNEQFF.

The gene calls are TRBV6-5 and TRBJ2-1; D is perhaps TRBD2 (5 bases). This CDR3 comprises 14 residues. V was clipped by 2 bases and J by 4 bases, with 9 bases between them. Germline CDR1 MNHEY, CDR2 SVGAGI. The CDR3 sequence is CASSYEAGYNEQFF. The CDR3 nucleotides read TGTGCCAGCAGTTACGAGGCGGGTTACAATGAGCAGTTCTTC.

This clone occurred once. The chain employs TRBV27 and TRBJ1-5; no firm D call. The length of the CDR3 is 13 residues. Germline CDR1 MNHEY, CDR2 SMNVEV (reference sequence). V lost 6 bases, J lost 0 bases, and 6 bases lay in between. The CDR3, as DNA: TGTGCCAGCAGCCGAAATAGCAATCAGCCCCAGCATTTT. Protein: CASSRNSNQPQHF.

V and J are TRBV5-1 and TRBJ2-7; 11 bases align to TRBD1. V shed 4 bases, J shed 5 bases, and the junction held 5 bases outside the gene matches. This CDR3 comprises 14 residues. Germline V gene lookup returns CDR1 SGHRS and CDR2 YFSETQ. The CDR3, as DNA: TGCGCCAGCAGCACCGGACAGGGGGCGGACGAGCAGTACTTC. This translates into CASSTGQGADEQYF.

The chain joins TRBV5-6 to TRBJ2-3; perhaps TRBD1 as D (5 bases). From germline, CDR1 is SGHDT and CDR2 YYEEEE. V was pared by 6 bases and J by 2 bases, with 16 bases between. The CDR3 covers 15 residues. This chain's CDR3 is CASTLGRELTDTQYF. The DNA of the CDR3 is TGTGCCAGCACCCTTGGCAGGGAACTCACAGATACGCAGTATTTT.

The chain joins TRBV5-1 to TRBJ2-1; D may be TRBD2 (5 bases). The CDR3 is 15 residues long. Germline V lookup: CDR1 SGHRS, CDR2 YFSETQ. V was pared by 2 bases and J by 4 bases, with 13 bases between. The CDR3 DNA is TGCGCCAGCAGCTTAGCGGAAACCCTATACAATGAGCAGTTCTTC. Amino acids: CASSLAETLYNEQFF.

V and J are TRBV28 and TRBJ2-7, with 7 bases fitting TRBD2. Germline CDR1 is MDHEN and CDR2 is SYDVKM. The CDR3 sequence is 13 residues long. J was trimmed by 5 bases and V by 7 bases; bases with no gene match: 8. The CDR3 sequence is CASMGGSWHEQYF. The CDR3 region has the DNA TGTGCCAGCATGGGGGGGTCTTGGCACGAGCAGTACTTC.

In this sample, this clone turned up once. The rearrangement uses TRBV27 and TRBJ2-7, with 11 bases aligning to TRBD1. CDR3 length: 15 amino acids. The germline V gene encodes CDR1 MNHEY and CDR2 SMNVEV (reference sequence). The V segment lost 5 bases and the J segment 4 bases; nucleotides outside the gene matches: 7. The CDR3 coding sequence is TGTGCCAGCAGTCCCGGGACAGGGGGGATTTACGAGCAGTACTTC. It encodes CASSPGTGGIYEQYF.

The chain employs TRBV6-4 and TRBJ2-1, with 10 bases identical to TRBD2. The CDR3 is 15 amino acids. Germline CDR1 and CDR2: MRHNA and SNTAGT. After removal of 6 bases from V and 3 bases from J, the junction contained 5 bases not matched to a gene. In DNA, the CDR3 is TGTGCCAGCAGACTAGCGGGAAGGGTCTACAATGAGCAGTTCTTC. Encoded protein: CASRLAGRVYNEQFF.